This T cell receptor (beta chain) was sequenced in a study of OX40 agonist ivuxolimab in advanced cancers. Study context: Ivuxolimab, which is an agonistic anti-OX40 (CD134) antibody, was administered to the patients. Regarding the study as a whole: Expanded clones were, on average, more numerous in CD8+ T cells than in CD4+. No antigen was identified for the clonally expanded peripheral T cells.

As regards this clone: Its antigen remains unknown.

The V end lost 0 bases, the J end lost 4 bases, and 18 bases lay between the germline ends. The CDR3 length is 17 residues. Germline V gene sequence: CDR1 LGHNA, CDR2 YNFKEQ. This table comes from immunoSEQ multiplex PCR, and its TCRdb copy is limited to in-frame clones, with some not included. The top ten clones hold more than 9.5% of a sample with about 36,000 clones, approximately 80% of them seen once. The sample here was CD4+ or CD8+ T cells sorted from blood, taken in a trial of the OX40 agonist ivuxolimab. This sequence was found in an adult with an advanced solid tumor such as melanoma, head and neck, liver or kidney cancer. The chain uses TRBV4-2 and TRBJ2-5; D possibly matches TRBD1 or TRBD2 (6 bases each). CDR3 DNA sequence: TGTGCCAGCAGCCAAGAAGGGGCAGGGGTGGGAGGAGAGACCCAGTACTTC. It specifies CASSQEGAGVGGETQYF.